This TCR beta chain stems from a study of blood T cell repertoires in COVID-19. Overall study: The United States, Italy and Spain were the sources of the acute and convalescent COVID-19 samples. From T cells, B-cell-depleted T cells, or PBMCs came the material, which was cDNA or gDNA.

The V gene's germline CDR1 is SGHAT and CDR2 FQNNGV. The V and J ends lost 4 bases and 1 base, in that order; junction bases with no gene match: 10. CDR3 length: 16 residues. Original handling: The assay estimated nucleated cells by amplifying reference gene primers. Sequencing used immunoSEQ multiplex PCR; TCRdb keeps in-frame clones, though not all of them. Clone size and V and J calls were adopted from that table, with D and trimming inferred from the DNA. The sample shows roughly 100,000 clones, 80% to 90% of them seen only once. The TCR was taken from a human donor in a cohort sampled during active COVID-19. The gene calls are TRBV11-2 and TRBJ2-7, with 7 bases that match TRBD2. The sequencing sample was made of peripheral blood. Here the CDR3 DNA reads TGTGCCAGCAGCTACGGACTAGGATCGAGGTCCTACGAGCAGTACTTC. Translated, it gives CASSYGLGSRSYEQYF. The complete variable domain, with remaining parts taken from reference TRBV11-2 and TRBJ2-7, reads EAGVAQSPRYKIIEKRQSVAFWCNPISGHATLYWYQQILGQGPKLLIQFQNNGVVDDSQLPKDRFSAERLKGVDSTLKIQPAKLEDSAVYLCASSYGLGSRSYEQYFGPGTRLTVT.